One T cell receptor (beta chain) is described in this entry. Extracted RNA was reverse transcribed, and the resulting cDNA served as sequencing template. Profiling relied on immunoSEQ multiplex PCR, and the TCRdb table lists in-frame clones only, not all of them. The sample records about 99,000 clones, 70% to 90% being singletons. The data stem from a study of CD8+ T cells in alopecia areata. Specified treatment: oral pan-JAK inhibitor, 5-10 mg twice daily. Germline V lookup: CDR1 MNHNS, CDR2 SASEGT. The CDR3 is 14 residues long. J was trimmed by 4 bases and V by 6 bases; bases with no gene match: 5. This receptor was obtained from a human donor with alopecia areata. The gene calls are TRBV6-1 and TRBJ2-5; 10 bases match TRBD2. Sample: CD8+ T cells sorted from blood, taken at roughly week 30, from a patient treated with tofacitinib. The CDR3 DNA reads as TGTGCCAGCAGCCAAACTAGCGGGGTAGAGACCCAGTACTTC. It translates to CASSQTSGVETQYF.